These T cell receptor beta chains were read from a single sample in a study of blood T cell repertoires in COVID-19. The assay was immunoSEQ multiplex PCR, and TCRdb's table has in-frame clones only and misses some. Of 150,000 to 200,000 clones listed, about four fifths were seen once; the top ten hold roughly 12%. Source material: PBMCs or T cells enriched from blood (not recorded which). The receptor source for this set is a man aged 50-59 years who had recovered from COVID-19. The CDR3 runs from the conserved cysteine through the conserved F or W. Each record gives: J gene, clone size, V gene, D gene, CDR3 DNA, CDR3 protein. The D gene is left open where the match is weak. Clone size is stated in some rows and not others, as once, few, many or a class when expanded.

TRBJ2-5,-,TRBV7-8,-,TGTGCCAGCAGCTCGACCCAGGGAGAGACCCAGTACTTC,CASSSTQGETQYF
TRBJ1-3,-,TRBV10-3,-,TGTGCCATCAGTGTGGAGAACTCTGGAAACACCATATATTTT,CAISVENSGNTIYF
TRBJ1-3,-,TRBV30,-,TGTGCCTGGAGTAGGAGGTCGGGCTCTGGAAACACCATATATTTT,CAWSRRSGSGNTIYF
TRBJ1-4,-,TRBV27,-,TGTGCCAGCAGTTTATCCAGGGGAGTTGAAAAACTGTTTTTT,CASSLSRGVEKLFF
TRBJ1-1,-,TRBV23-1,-,TGCGCCAGCAGTCAAGAGACAGTGAACACTGAAGCTTTCTTT,CASSQETVNTEAFF
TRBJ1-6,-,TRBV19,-,TGTGCCAGTAGTATCTGGACAGCATATAATTCACCCCTCCACTTT,CASSIWTAYNSPLHF
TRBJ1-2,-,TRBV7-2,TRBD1,TGTGCCAGCAGCGGTAACAGGGGAATCAACTATGGCTACACCTTC,CASSGNRGINYGYTF
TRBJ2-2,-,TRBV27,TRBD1,TGTGCCAGCAGCTTTACTTGGACAGGGAACACCGGGGAGCTGTTTTTT,CASSFTWTGNTGELFF
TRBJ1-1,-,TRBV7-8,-,TGTGCCAGCAGTTCATACAGGGTGAACACTGAAGCTTTCTTT,CASSSYRVNTEAFF
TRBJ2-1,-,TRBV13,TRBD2,TGTGCCAGCAGCCGGACTAGGGTTACGAATGAGCAGTTCTTC,CASSRTRVTNEQFF
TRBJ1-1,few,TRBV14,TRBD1,TGTGCCAGCAGCCACTGGGACAGTGAAGCTTTCTTT,CASSHWDSEAFF
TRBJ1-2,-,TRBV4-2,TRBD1,TGTGCCAGCAGCCGGACCGGACAGGCTGGGGGTAACTATGGCTACACCTTC,CASSRTGQAGGNYGYTF
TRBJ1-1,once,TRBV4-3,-,TGCGCCAGCAGCCAAGAACCCAACGGGGGCACTGAAGCTTTCTTT,CASSQEPNGGTEAFF
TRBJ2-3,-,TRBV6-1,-,TGTGCCAGCAGTGAAGTCAGGACTGACGCCCGGGATACGCAGTATTTT,CASSEVRTDARDTQYF
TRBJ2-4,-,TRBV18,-,TGTGCCAGCTCAGCAACAGGGTATGACATTCAGTACTTC,CASSATGYDIQYF
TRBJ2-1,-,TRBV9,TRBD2,TGTGCCAGCAGCCCCAGACTAGCTCCCTACAATGAGCAGTTCTTC,CASSPRLAPYNEQFF
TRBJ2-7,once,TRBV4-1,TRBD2,TGCGCCAGCAGCCAAGGTCCTAGCGGGGTCCACATATCCTACGAGCAGTACTTC,CASSQGPSGVHISYEQYF
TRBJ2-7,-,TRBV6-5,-,TGTGCCAGCTTTCAGGGTCGGTCCTACGAGCAGTACTTC,CASFQGRSYEQYF
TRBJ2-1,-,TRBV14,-,TGTGCCAGCAGCCAAGACAGGACAACAGCTGGGTTCTTC,CASSQDRTTAGFF
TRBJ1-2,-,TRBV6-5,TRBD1,TGTGCCAGCAGGGCTTTCAAACAGGGGCATGGCTACACCTTC,CASRAFKQGHGYTF
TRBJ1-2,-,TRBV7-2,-,TGTGCCAGCAGCTTAGTCGGGTCGGGTGGCTACACCTTC,CASSLVGSGGYTF
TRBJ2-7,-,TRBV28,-,TGTGCCAGCAATGTAGAAGGGGATCTCTCCTACGAGCAGTACTTC,CASNVEGDLSYEQYF
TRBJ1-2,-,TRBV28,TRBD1,TGTGCCAGCAGTTTACTGGGACAGGGGTACTACACCTTC,CASSLLGQGYYTF
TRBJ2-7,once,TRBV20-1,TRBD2,TGCAGTGCTAGTTTCTGGGAGGGCTACGAGCAGTACTTC,CSASFWEGYEQYF
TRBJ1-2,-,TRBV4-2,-,TGTGCCAGCAGCCAGAACAGGGATCTTATGTCGGGCTACACCTTC,CASSQNRDLMSGYTF
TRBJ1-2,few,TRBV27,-,TGTGCCAGCAGTCCCTCTGTAGGGGGCTATGGCTACACCTTC,CASSPSVGGYGYTF
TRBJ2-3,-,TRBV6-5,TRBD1,TGTGCCAGCAGTCCGGGACAGCTCAACACAGATACGCAGTATTTT,CASSPGQLNTDTQYF
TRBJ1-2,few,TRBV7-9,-,TGTGCCAGCAGCTCTGGCAGGGGAAACTATGGCTACACCTTC,CASSSGRGNYGYTF
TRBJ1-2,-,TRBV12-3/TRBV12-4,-,TGTGCCAGCAGTTTATTTTCAGGGGTCGGCTACACCTTC,CASSLFSGVGYTF